The clone carrying this T cell receptor (beta chain) is a singleton in its sample. What it binds is not known. The germline gives CDR1 LNHNV, CDR2 YYDKDF (reference sequence). V lost 6 bases, J lost 0 bases, and 11 bases lay in between. The CDR3 consists of 14 residues. The data stem from a study of OX40 agonist ivuxolimab in advanced cancers. Across the study: Patients were treated with ivuxolimab, an agonistic anti-OX40 (CD134) antibody. Patients in the trial were receiving intravenous ivuxolimab every 2 weeks, at doses of 0.01 to 10 mg/kg. Partial response was recorded in three patients: one hepatocellular carcinoma and two cutaneous melanoma cases.

Broader study findings: Clonal expansion by week 6 occurred in CD4+ and CD8+ blood T cells (at 0.1 to 3.0 mg/kg).

Here immunoSEQ multiplex PCR was the method, and the copy in TCRdb shows in-frame clones only, minus some. The repertoire holds some 20,000 clones, with 84% as singletons. The receptor comes from an adult with an advanced solid tumor such as melanoma, head and neck, liver or kidney cancer. The rearrangement joins TRBV15 to TRBJ1-1; TRBD1 might be the D (5 bases). The sample was CD4+ or CD8+ T cells sorted from blood, taken in a trial of the OX40 agonist ivuxolimab. This CDR3 reads CATRDQGVNTEAFF. As DNA, the CDR3 is TGTGCCACCAGAGATCAGGGCGTGAACACTGAAGCTTTCTTT. The whole variable domain, filled in from reference TRBV15 and TRBJ1-1, reads DAMVIQNPRYQVTQFGKPVTLSCSQTLNHNVMYWYQQKSSQAPKLLFHYYDKDFNNEADTPDNFQSRRPNTSFCFLDIRSPGLGDTAMYLCATRDQGVNTEAFFGQGTRLTVV.